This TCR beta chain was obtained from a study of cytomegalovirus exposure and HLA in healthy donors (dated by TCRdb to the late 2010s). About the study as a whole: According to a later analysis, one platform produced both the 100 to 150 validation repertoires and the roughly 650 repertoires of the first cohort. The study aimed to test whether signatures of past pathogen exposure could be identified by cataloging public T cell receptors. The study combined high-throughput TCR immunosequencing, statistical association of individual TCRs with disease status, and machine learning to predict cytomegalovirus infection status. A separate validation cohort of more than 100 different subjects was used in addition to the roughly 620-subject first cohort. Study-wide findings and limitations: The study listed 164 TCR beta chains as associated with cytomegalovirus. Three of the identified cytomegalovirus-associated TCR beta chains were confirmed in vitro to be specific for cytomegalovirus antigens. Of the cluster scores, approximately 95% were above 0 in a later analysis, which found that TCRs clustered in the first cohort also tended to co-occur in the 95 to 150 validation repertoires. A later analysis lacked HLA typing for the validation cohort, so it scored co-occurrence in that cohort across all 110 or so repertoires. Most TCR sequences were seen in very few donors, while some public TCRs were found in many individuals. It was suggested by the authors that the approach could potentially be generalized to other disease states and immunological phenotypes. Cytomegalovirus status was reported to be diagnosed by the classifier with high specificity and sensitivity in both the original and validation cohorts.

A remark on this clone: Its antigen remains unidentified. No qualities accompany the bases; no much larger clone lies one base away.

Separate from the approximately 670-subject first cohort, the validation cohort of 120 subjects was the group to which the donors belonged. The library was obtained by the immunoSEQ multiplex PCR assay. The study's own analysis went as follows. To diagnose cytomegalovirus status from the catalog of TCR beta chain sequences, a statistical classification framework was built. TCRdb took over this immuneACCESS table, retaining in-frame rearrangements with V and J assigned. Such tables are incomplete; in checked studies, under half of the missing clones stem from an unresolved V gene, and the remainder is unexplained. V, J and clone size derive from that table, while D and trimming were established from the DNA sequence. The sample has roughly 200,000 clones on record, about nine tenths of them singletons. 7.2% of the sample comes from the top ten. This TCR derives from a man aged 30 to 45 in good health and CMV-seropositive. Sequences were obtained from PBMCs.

The nucleotides read TGTGCCAGCAGTACCGGGACGTCCCGTTACAATGAGCAGTTCTTC. It codes for CASSTGTSRYNEQFF. The chain couples TRBV6-1 to TRBJ2-1; the D gene is possibly TRBD1 or TRBD2, each agreeing over 5 bases. Including cysteine and phenylalanine, the CDR3 has 15 amino acids. The read is trimmed to its CDR3 DNA, 45 bases read in frame from base 1. Reading the germline V gene gives CDR1 MNHNS and CDR2 SASEGT. Relative to germline, V is 5 bases shorter and J is 4 bases shorter, with 15 bases between their ends.